The 24 T cell receptor beta chains below all came from one sample that was sequenced in a study of cytomegalovirus exposure and HLA in healthy donors. 60 Vbeta and 13 Jbeta primers were used in PCR. Only in-frame clones appear in the TCRdb table, and some are missing; sequencing was by immunoSEQ multiplex PCR. The sample carries under 200,000 clones, over 75% recorded once. Material: PBMCs. The receptors come from a woman aged 50 to 60 in good health and CMV-seronegative.

This sequence joins TRBV19 and TRBJ2-2, with D maybe TRBD1 (6 bases). Germline loops: CDR1 LNHDA, CDR2 SQIVND (reference sequence). The ends were cut back, 5 bases at V and 0 bases at J, with 16 bases in the middle. The CDR3 is 17 amino acids. For the CDR3, the DNA is TGTGCCAGTAGTGGGGGATGGGGGCGAACGAACACCGGGGAGCTGTTTTTT. Protein: CASSGGWGRTNTGELFF.

This clone was found a few times. The chain employs TRBV10-3 and TRBJ1-1, with D perhaps TRBD1 (5 bases). This CDR3 comprises 15 residues. Germline-derived CDR1 and CDR2 are ENHRY and SYGVKD. Trimming shortened V by 3 bases and J by 2 bases, and 13 bases separated the two germline ends. The CDR3 nucleotides are TGTGCCATCAGTGACCCCGGGCAGGGAAACACTGAAGCTTTCTTT. It yields the protein CAISDPGQGNTEAFF.

The chain couples TRBV4-1 to TRBJ1-5; possibly TRBD1 for D (5 bases). This CDR3 contains 15 residues. V was cut by 5 bases and J by 2 bases, with 13 bases left in between. CDR1 is MGHRA, CDR2 YSYEKL, per germline. In DNA, the CDR3 is TGCGCCAGCAGCGCAAGGGGAGGTGGCAATCAGCCCCAGCATTTT. Protein product: CASSARGGGNQPQHF.

This clone showed up just once. This chain links TRBV28 with TRBJ2-2; D is unclear. Germline V gives CDR1 MDHEN, CDR2 SYDVKM. CDR3 size: 13 residues. With 5 bases removed from V and 4 bases from J, the gap between germline ends came to 8 bases. CDR3 nucleotide sequence: TGTGCCAGCAGTCCGGTTGGCACCGGGGAGCTGTTTTTT. This sequence encodes CASSPVGTGELFF.

The chain combines TRBV7-9 with TRBJ2-1, with 9 bases matching TRBD2. Germline V gives CDR1 SEHNR, CDR2 FQNEAQ (reference sequence). This CDR3 contains 13 residues. With 5 bases clipped from V and 13 bases from J, the junction kept 9 bases outside the gene matches. The CDR3: CASSAGVAGDQFF. The CDR3 DNA reads TGTGCCAGCAGCGCCGGAGTAGCGGGAGATCAGTTCTTC.

This clone appeared a single time. V and J are TRBV5-1 and TRBJ1-5; 7 bases are a match to TRBD1. The CDR3 consists of 15 residues. The V segment lost 0 bases and the J segment 7 bases; nucleotides outside the gene matches: 7. The V gene's germline CDR1 is SGHRS and CDR2 YFSETQ. The CDR3 nucleotides are TGCGCCAGCAGCTTGGCCCCCGACAGGGCCCAGCCCCAGCATTTT. This sequence encodes CASSLAPDRAQPQHF.

The V and J genes are TRBV29-1 and TRBJ1-2; D unresolved. Germline V gene lookup returns CDR1 SQVTM and CDR2 ANQGSEA. The CDR3 consists of 12 residues. The V end lost 2 bases, the J end lost 0 bases, and 4 bases lay between the germline ends. The CDR3 is CSVESANYGYTF. The CDR3 DNA is TGCAGCGTTGAATCAGCTAACTATGGCTACACCTTC.

This clone was seen a single time. The chain has TRBV7-9 and TRBJ1-4; 10 bases map to TRBD1. From germline, CDR1 is SEHNR and CDR2 FQNEAQ (reference sequence). The CDR3 loop spans 15 amino acids. The DNA of the CDR3 is TGTTCCGGCGACAACGGGACAGGGGCTAATGAAAAACTGTTTTTT. Translating gives CSGDNGTGANEKLFF.

The J gene is TRBJ2-2, the V gene TRBV27; 9 bases are a match to TRBD1. The CDR3 is 15 residues long. The germline CDR1 and CDR2 sequences are MNHEY and SMNVEV (reference sequence). The V gene end was trimmed by 5 bases and the J gene end by 7 bases; junction bases not matched to a gene: 8. The CDR3 reads CASSENRGLNGELFF. In DNA form, the CDR3 reads TGTGCCAGCAGTGAAAACAGGGGGCTCAACGGGGAGCTGTTTTTT.

The chain carries TRBV6-1 and TRBJ2-1; the D gene is possibly TRBD2 (5 bases). The germline CDR1 and CDR2 sequences are MNHNS and SASEGT. V was clipped by 4 bases and J by 7 bases, with 14 bases between them. This CDR3 contains 14 residues. In nucleotides, the CDR3 is TGTGCCAGCAGTGTGTCACATACGGGAAATGAGCAGTTCTTC. It specifies CASSVSHTGNEQFF.

The V gene is TRBV11-2, the J gene TRBJ2-7, with 8 bases identical to TRBD2. The ends lost 6 bases at V and 8 bases at J; junction bases unmatched: 9. This CDR3 is built from 13 residues. Germline CDR1 and CDR2: SGHAT and FQNNGV. The DNA of the CDR3 is TGTGCCAGCAGGCCTAGAGGCGGGGGGCAGCAGTACTTC. It encodes CASRPRGGGQQYF.

The chain combines TRBV13 with TRBJ2-7; TRBD1 aligns across 7 bases. The germline V gene encodes CDR1 PRHDT and CDR2 FYEKMQ (reference sequence). This CDR3 has 14 amino acids. Trimming cost V 5 bases and J 3 bases; bases outside gene matches: 7. This chain's CDR3 is CASSPRQGLYEQYF. CDR3 nucleotides: TGTGCCAGCAGCCCAAGACAGGGCCTCTACGAGCAGTACTTC.

The chain is built from TRBV19 and TRBJ2-7, with 9 positions matching TRBD2. V dropped 5 bases and J dropped 5; count of bases not matched to a gene: 19. CDR1 is LNHDA and CDR2 is SQIVND in the germline V gene (reference sequence). The CDR3 spans 18 residues. CDR3 DNA sequence: TGTGCCAGTAGTTTAACGGGACTAGCATCCTCGACCCTGGACGAGCAGTACTTC. Translation gives CASSLTGLASSTLDEQYF.

V usage is TRBV11-2 and J usage is TRBJ2-4, with D hard to call. Per germline, CDR1 SGHAT and CDR2 FQNNGV. V was shortened by 4 bases and J by 8 bases, with 9 bases between the two germline ends. CDR3 length: 12 residues. CDR3 in amino acids: CASSYTEDIQYF. CDR3 coding DNA: TGTGCCAGCAGCTACACCGAAGACATTCAGTACTTC.

The chain uses TRBV7-8 and TRBJ1-2; D might be TRBD1 (6 bases). Trimming left V 6 bases short and J 4 bases short, with 9 bases between. Germline CDR1 is SGHVS and CDR2 is FQNEAQ. The CDR3 spans 12 residues. The CDR3 loop reads CASSPGVYGYTF. CDR3 sequence (DNA): TGTGCCAGCAGTCCAGGGGTCTATGGCTACACCTTC.

The V and J genes are TRBV2 and TRBJ2-5; a possible D gene is TRBD1 (7 bases). The J call is in doubt because the DNA end fits TRBJ2-7 better. This CDR3 contains 15 residues. Germline V lookup: CDR1 SNHLY, CDR2 FYNNEI. CDR3 sequence (DNA): TGTGCCAGCAGGGGGAGGACAGGCCCTAAAAACGAGCAGTACTTC. Residues: CASRGRTGPKNEQYF.

The chain has TRBV7-9 and TRBJ2-5; 8 bases align to TRBD2. With V trimmed by 7 bases and J by 5 bases, 6 bases remained unmatched. There are 13 residues in the CDR3. Germline V gene sequence: CDR1 SEHNR, CDR2 FQNEAQ (reference sequence). The CDR3 sequence is CASKISGSETQYF. The DNA for the CDR3 is TGTGCCAGCAAGATAAGCGGGAGCGAGACCCAGTACTTC.

The chain has TRBV5-1 and TRBJ2-1; TRBD2 matches at 7 bases. There are 13 residues in the CDR3. Germline assignment: CDR1 SGHRS and CDR2 YFSETQ. Losses at the gene ends were 3 bases for V and 9 bases for J; bases not matched to a gene: 6. CDR3 in DNA: TGCGCCAGCAGCTATGCTGGGGGGGGTGAGCAGTTCTTC. It specifies CASSYAGGGEQFF.

The rearrangement uses TRBV6-1 and TRBJ2-5, with D possibly matching TRBD2 (5 bases). Trimming pared 4 bases from V and 4 bases from J, leaving 10 bases between. Germline V gene data show CDR1 as MNHNS and CDR2 as SASEGT. The CDR3 is 13 amino acids. The CDR3 is CASSGGLRETQYF. CDR3 bases: TGTGCCAGCAGTGGAGGGCTTAGAGAGACCCAGTACTTC.

The chain has TRBV14 and TRBJ1-1, with 8 positions matching TRBD1. The junction had 6 bases not matched to a gene; V was cut back by 6 bases and J by 9 bases. The germline V gene has CDR1 SGHDN and CDR2 FVKESK. The CDR3 spans 12 residues. The CDR3 loop reads CASRKTGEKAFF. The CDR3 DNA follows: TGTGCCAGCAGAAAGACAGGGGAAAAAGCTTTCTTT.

This clone appeared once. J is TRBJ1-1 and V is TRBV28; 10 bases match TRBD1. This CDR3 is built from 16 residues. Germline CDR1 is MDHEN and CDR2 is SYDVKM. Trimming at V came to 8 bases and at J to 1 base, leaving 10 bases not matched to a gene. The CDR3: CASPSGTGAGNTEAFF. CDR3 nucleotide sequence: TGTGCCAGCCCGTCGGGGACAGGGGCGGGGAACACTGAAGCTTTCTTT.

This clone was observed once. The chain links TRBV30 to TRBJ1-6; 9 bases are shared with TRBD1. V was pared by 2 bases and J by 10 bases, with 6 bases of the junction left unmatched. CDR3 size: 14 residues. The V gene's germline CDR1 is GTSNPN and CDR2 SVGIG (reference sequence). This CDR3 is CAWSTDRGGSPLHF. The CDR3 nucleotides are TGTGCCTGGAGTACGGACAGGGGCGGGTCACCCCTCCACTTT.

This rearrangement joins TRBV11-2 to TRBJ2-7; possibly TRBD2 for D (5 bases). The CDR3 is 14 amino acids. CDR1 is SGHAT, CDR2 FQNNGV, per germline. V lost 0 bases and J lost 5, with 11 bases in between. The DNA for the CDR3 is TGTGCCAGCAGCTTAGATCCGGGAATAAACGAGCAGTACTTC. The encoded protein is CASSLDPGINEQYF.

V and J are TRBV4-3 and TRBJ2-3; 14 nucleotides align to TRBD2. Germline V gene sequence: CDR1 LGHNA, CDR2 YSLEER. The CDR3 runs to 20 residues. Trimming cost V 1 base and J 1 base; bases outside gene matches: 10. The DNA for the CDR3 is TGCGCCAGCAGCCAAGTGACTAGCGGGGGGGACTTTAGCGGCACAGATACGCAGTATTTT. Residues: CASSQVTSGGDFSGTDTQYF.